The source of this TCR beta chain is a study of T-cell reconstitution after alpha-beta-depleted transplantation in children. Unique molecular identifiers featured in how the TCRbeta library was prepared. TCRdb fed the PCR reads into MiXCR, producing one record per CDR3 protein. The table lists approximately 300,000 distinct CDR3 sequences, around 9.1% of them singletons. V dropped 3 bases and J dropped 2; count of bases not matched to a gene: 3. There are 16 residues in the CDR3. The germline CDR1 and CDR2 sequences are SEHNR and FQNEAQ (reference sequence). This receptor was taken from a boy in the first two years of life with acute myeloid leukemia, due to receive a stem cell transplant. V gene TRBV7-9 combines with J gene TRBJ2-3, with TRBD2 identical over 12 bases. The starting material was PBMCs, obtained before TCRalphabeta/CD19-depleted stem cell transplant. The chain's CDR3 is CASSFGLAGNTDTQYF. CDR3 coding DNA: TGTGCCAGCAGCTTCGGACTAGCGGGGAACACAGATACGCAGTATTTT.